Listed below are T cell receptor beta chains from one sample, sequenced in a study of HIV-infected children after antiretroviral therapy interruption. One entry per CDR3 protein results from TCRdb running MiXCR on the 3' RACE reads. Here the sample spans roughly 15,000 distinct CDR3 sequences, 3% to 3.5% being singletons. The source was CD45RA+ CD4+ T cells from PBMCs, collected from a donor given antiretroviral therapy, either interrupted or continuous. Every receptor here comes from a child under 18 with HIV. Each CDR3 is given without its conserved first and last residue. The order of the fields is D gene, J gene, V gene, CDR3 protein. The D gene is left open where the match is weak.

D gene: NA; J gene: TRBJ1-1; V gene: TRBV2; CDR3 protein: ASSGGEGSTEAF
D gene: NA; J gene: TRBJ2-1; V gene: TRBV28; CDR3 protein: ASSLDRYNEQF
D gene: NA; J gene: TRBJ1-5; V gene: TRBV5-1; CDR3 protein: ASRDQPNSNQPQH
D gene: NA; J gene: TRBJ1-2; V gene: TRBV4-1; CDR3 protein: ASSQANGGERGYT
D gene: TRBD1; J gene: TRBJ1-1; V gene: TRBV27; CDR3 protein: ASSLLSGGLNTEAF
D gene: TRBD2; J gene: TRBJ2-5; V gene: TRBV20-1; CDR3 protein: SAGGRGTQY
D gene: NA; J gene: TRBJ1-5; V gene: TRBV12-5; CDR3 protein: ASGAASDSNQPQH
D gene: NA; J gene: TRBJ2-6; V gene: TRBV5-1; CDR3 protein: ASSLAPREPANVLT
D gene: TRBD2; J gene: TRBJ2-3; V gene: TRBV5-1; CDR3 protein: ASSLFTGTSEEY
D gene: TRBD1; J gene: TRBJ1-1; V gene: TRBV27; CDR3 protein: ATRGDSRTGSTEAF
D gene: TRBD1; J gene: TRBJ1-2; V gene: TRBV19; CDR3 protein: ASGQAHYGYT
D gene: TRBD2; J gene: TRBJ2-3; V gene: TRBV11-1; CDR3 protein: ASSRTSGDEDTQY
D gene: TRBD2; J gene: TRBJ2-3; V gene: TRBV11-2; CDR3 protein: ASSLYPPGTRTPTDTQY
D gene: NA; J gene: TRBJ1-5; V gene: TRBV30; CDR3 protein: AWSQWADQPQH